Below are 9 T cell receptor beta chains sequenced from a single sample in a study of identical twins. MiXCR, run by TCRdb on the 5' RACE reads, gives a single entry per CDR3 protein. The repertoire has approximately 140,000 distinct CDR3 sequences, under 4.5% of them found once; the top ten carry 7% to 10%. Sample: memory T cells sorted from blood. These receptors were collected from a man between 18 and 35 years old in good health.

In this sample, this clonotype turned up many times. The chain carries TRBV5-1 and TRBJ2-5; 11 positions agree with TRBD1. The CDR3 consists of 15 residues. After removal of 3 bases from V and 5 bases from J, the junction contained 6 bases not matched to a gene. From germline, CDR1 is SGHRS and CDR2 YFSETQ. CDR3 residues: CASSSPGQGGETQYF. As DNA, the CDR3 is TGCGCCAGCAGCTCCCCGGGACAGGGGGGTGAGACCCAGTACTTC.

This clonotype was observed many times. The J gene is TRBJ2-1, the V gene TRBV24-1; TRBD1 aligns across 9 bases. Germline values: CDR1 KGHDR, CDR2 SFDVKD. The length of the CDR3 is 16 residues. The J segment lost 6 bases and the V segment lost 4 bases, leaving 9 bases of the junction unmatched. CDR3: CATSDPGQGLGNEQFF. In DNA, the CDR3 is TGTGCCACCAGTGACCCTGGACAGGGGTTGGGCAATGAGCAGTTCTTC.

The sample holds many counts of this clonotype. This chain links TRBV19 with TRBJ2-5; 11 nucleotides agree with TRBD2. CDR3 length: 14 residues. The J segment lost 3 bases and the V segment lost 6 bases, leaving 3 bases of the junction unmatched. Germline V gene sequence: CDR1 LNHDA, CDR2 SQIVND (reference sequence). The CDR3 nucleotides are TGTGCCAGTAGGGGACTAGCGGTTGAAGAGACCCAGTACTTC. Protein sequence: CASRGLAVEETQYF.

This chain joins TRBV12-3 or TRBV12-4 and TRBJ2-7, with D perhaps matching TRBD2 (6 bases). Trimming took 6 bases from V and 1 from J, leaving 16 bases between them. The CDR3 consists of 15 residues. For the CDR3, the DNA is TGTGCCAGCAGCCGACGCGGGACTGAATCCTACGAGCAGTACTTC. Its protein is CASSRRGTESYEQYF.

Many counts were recorded for this clonotype. The chain combines TRBV7-6 with TRBJ2-1; 7 nucleotides match TRBD2. The CDR3 length is 13 residues. Trimming removed 3 bases from V and 7 bases from J; junction bases left unmatched: 3. Germline CDR1 SGHVS, CDR2 FNYEAQ. Written as DNA, the CDR3 is TGTGCCAGCAGCTTTGGCGGGAGTAATGAGCAGTTCTTC. It codes for CASSFGGSNEQFF.

This clonotype was recorded many times. The rearrangement joins TRBV5-6 to TRBJ2-1; TRBD2 aligns across 9 bases. This CDR3 has 16 amino acids. Per the germline V gene, CDR1 is SGHDT and CDR2 is YYEEEE. V shed 2 bases and J 6 bases; nucleotides not matched to a gene: 9. CDR3 in DNA: TGTGCCAGCAGCTTTTGGTCCGGGACTAGCAGCAATGAGCAGTTCTTC. This encodes CASSFWSGTSSNEQFF.

The sample holds many counts of this clonotype. V and J are TRBV5-1 and TRBJ2-5; the match to TRBD2 covers 9 bases. The J segment lost 7 bases and the V segment lost 4 bases, leaving 20 bases of the junction unmatched. The CDR3 sequence is 18 residues long. CDR1 SGHRS and CDR2 YFSETQ come from the germline V gene. In DNA form, the CDR3 reads TGCGCCAGCAGCCCGGACCCTCCCGGGGTAGCGGGAGCTGGGACCCAGTACTTC. It specifies CASSPDPPGVAGAGTQYF.

Many counts were recorded for this clonotype. The rearrangement joins TRBV5-1 to TRBJ2-1; D unclear. The V end lost 0 bases, the J end lost 0 bases, and 7 bases lay between the germline ends. The germline V gene has CDR1 SGHRS and CDR2 YFSETQ. The CDR3 contains 15 residues. CDR3 sequence: CASSLDLSSYNEQFF. The DNA of the CDR3 is TGCGCCAGCAGCTTGGACCTGAGCTCCTACAATGAGCAGTTCTTC.

This clonotype was counted ten times or more. V usage is TRBV2 and J usage is TRBJ2-1, with no clear D. The CDR3 is made up of 13 amino acids. Germline V CDR1 and CDR2: SNHLY, FYNNEI. The V end was cut by 0 bases, the J end by 9 bases, with 9 bases between. The CDR3 coding sequence is TGTGCCAGCAGTGAAGCGCTGCCGGGTGAGCAGTTCTTC. Translated, it gives CASSEALPGEQFF.